The 10 T cell receptor beta chains listed next were all sequenced from one sample in a study of response to subunit inactivated influenza vaccine. TCRdb reprocessed the RT-PCR reads via MiXCR and lists one record per CDR3 protein. Counted here are 150,000 to 200,000 distinct CDR3 sequences, roughly 11% occurring once; the ten biggest clones make up roughly 12%. The input for sequencing was non-naive T cells sorted from PBMCs, taken about 40 days after vaccination. These receptors all stem from a man in his forties or fifties who received an inactivated influenza vaccine.

This sequence joins TRBV11-2 and TRBJ2-3; 8 bases align to TRBD2. J lost 3 bases, V lost 8 bases, and 10 bases had no gene match. This CDR3 region has 15 residues. CDR1 is SGHAT and CDR2 is FQNNGV in the germline V gene. This CDR3 reads CASSIRGGQTDTQYF. The CDR3, as DNA: TGTGCCAGCTCAATACGGGGGGGCCAGACAGATACGCAGTATTTT.

A few counts support this clonotype. This chain uses TRBV5-1 with TRBJ1-5; D gene unclear. Germline loops: CDR1 SGHRS, CDR2 YFSETQ. The CDR3 runs 14 residues. V was cut by 4 bases and J by 3 bases, with 11 bases left in between. In DNA form, the CDR3 reads TGCGCCAGCAGCCCGACCGATAACAATCAGCCCCAGCATTTT. It is translated as CASSPTDNNQPQHF.

This clonotype was recorded at least ten times. The genes are TRBV28 and TRBJ2-1; TRBD2 matches at 7 bases. From germline, CDR1 is MDHEN and CDR2 SYDVKM. This CDR3 contains 13 residues. V lost 6 bases, J lost 7 bases, and 6 bases stayed unmatched. CDR3 protein: CASSGGWGNEQFF. The CDR3 DNA reads TGTGCCAGCAGCGGGGGGTGGGGGAATGAGCAGTTCTTC.

The sample holds many counts of this clonotype. This chain uses TRBV7-8 with TRBJ2-1; D tentatively reads TRBD1 or TRBD2 (5 bases each). CDR3 length equals 15 residues. The V and J ends lost 0 bases and 2 bases respectively, with 8 bases between them. The germline CDR1 and CDR2 sequences are SGHVS and FQNEAQ. CDR3 sequence reads: CASSLAGAPYNEQFF. The DNA for the CDR3 is TGTGCCAGCAGCTTAGCCGGGGCTCCCTACAATGAGCAGTTCTTC.

This clonotype was counted at least ten times. The chain carries TRBV10-3 and TRBJ2-3, with 8 bases identical to TRBD2. This CDR3 has 15 residues. V shed 4 bases, J shed 2 bases, and the junction held 5 bases outside the gene matches. Germline values: CDR1 ENHRY, CDR2 SYGVKD. In nucleotides, the CDR3 is TGTGCCATCAGTGGCATAGCGGGGACCACAGATACGCAGTATTTT. Translated: CAISGIAGTTDTQYF.

This clonotype was observed a few times. The chain recombines TRBV5-6 with TRBJ2-5; TRBD1 aligns across 11 bases. CDR1 is SGHDT and CDR2 is YYEEEE in the germline V gene. The CDR3 is made up of 15 amino acids. J gave up 4 bases and V 4 bases, and 6 bases lay outside the gene matches. The CDR3 DNA reads as TGTGCCAGCAGCGAAGGACAGGGGGCCCTAGAGACCCAGTACTTC. This codes for CASSEGQGALETQYF.

The chain has TRBV5-1 and TRBJ1-1, with D unresolved. Per the germline V gene, CDR1 is SGHRS and CDR2 is YFSETQ. The CDR3 runs 12 residues. Trimming took 3 bases from V and 6 from J, leaving 9 bases between them. CDR3 nucleotide sequence: TGCGCCAGCAGCTGGGCGGGAGCTGAAGCTTTCTTT. It specifies CASSWAGAEAFF.

The rearrangement links TRBV6-2 or TRBV6-3 to TRBJ2-1; weak D call: TRBD1 (5 bases). CDR1 and CDR2 (germline): MNHEY, SVGEGT. The V gene lost 7 bases and the J gene lost 7 bases, with 8 bases spanning the gap. The length of the CDR3 is 11 residues. The CDR3 reads CASTQGNEQFF. The CDR3 DNA sequence: TGTGCCAGCACCCAGGGAAATGAGCAGTTCTTC.

This clonotype was seen a handful of times. V is TRBV2 and J is TRBJ1-1; 12 bases match TRBD1. The V gene's germline CDR1 is SNHLY and CDR2 FYNNEI. With V trimmed by 8 bases and J by 5 bases, 9 bases remained unmatched. This CDR3 comprises 15 residues. The CDR3 is CASRDRGPTGTEAFF. The CDR3 DNA sequence: TGTGCCAGCCGGGACAGGGGGCCGACCGGGACTGAAGCTTTCTTT.

This chain uses TRBV6-5 with TRBJ2-3; the D gene is possibly TRBD2 (6 bases). Germline V gene sequence: CDR1 MNHEY, CDR2 SVGAGI. V lost 5 bases to trimming and J lost 0 bases, with 18 bases between them. This CDR3 has 17 residues. Written as DNA, the CDR3 is TGTGCCAGCAGTAACCCGCGGGGAGGATCTAGCACAGATACGCAGTATTTT. It translates to CASSNPRGGSSTDTQYF.